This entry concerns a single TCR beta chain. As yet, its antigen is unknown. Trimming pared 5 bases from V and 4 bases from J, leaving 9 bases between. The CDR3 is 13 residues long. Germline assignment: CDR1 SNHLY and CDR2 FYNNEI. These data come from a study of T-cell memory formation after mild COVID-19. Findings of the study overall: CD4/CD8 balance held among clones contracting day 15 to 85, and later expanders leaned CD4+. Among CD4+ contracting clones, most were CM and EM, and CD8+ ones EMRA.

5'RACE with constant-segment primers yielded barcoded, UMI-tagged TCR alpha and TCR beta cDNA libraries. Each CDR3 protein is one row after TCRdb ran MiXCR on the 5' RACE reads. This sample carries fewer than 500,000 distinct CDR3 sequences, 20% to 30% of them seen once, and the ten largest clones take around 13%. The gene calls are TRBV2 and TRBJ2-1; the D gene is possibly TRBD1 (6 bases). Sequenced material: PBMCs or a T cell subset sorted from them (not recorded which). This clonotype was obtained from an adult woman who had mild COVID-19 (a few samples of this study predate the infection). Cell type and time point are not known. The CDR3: CASSRGGYNEQFF. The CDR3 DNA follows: TGTGCCAGCAGTCGAGGGGGATACAATGAGCAGTTCTTC.